One and the same sample provided the 5 T cell receptor beta chains below, sequenced in a study of T-cell reconstitution after alpha-beta-depleted transplantation in children. Unique molecular identifiers were used to barcode this TCRbeta library. MiXCR, applied by TCRdb to the PCR reads, yields one record per CDR3 protein. The repertoire holds 200,000 to 300,000 distinct CDR3 sequences, with approximately 12% as singletons. The material sequenced was PBMCs from the stem cell graft donor, taken from the stem cell graft. The source of these receptors is a human donor who donated a stem cell graft to a child with acute lymphoblastic leukemia.

This clonotype occurred many times. The genes are TRBV28 and TRBJ1-6; D is ambiguous. The ends were cut back, 1 base at V and 7 bases at J, with 14 bases in the middle. Germline CDR1 and CDR2: MDHEN and SYDVKM. The CDR3 spans 16 residues. CDR3 bases: TGTGCCAGCAGTTTATTAGGACGGTTACCAAATTCACCCCTCCACTTT. The encoded protein is CASSLLGRLPNSPLHF.

This chain uses TRBV19 with TRBJ2-7, with 9 positions matching TRBD1. The CDR3 covers 14 residues. J was trimmed by 4 bases and V by 4 bases; bases with no gene match: 5. From germline, CDR1 is LNHDA and CDR2 SQIVND (reference sequence). The CDR3 loop is CASSKGTGRYEQYF. The DNA for the CDR3 is TGTGCCAGTAGTAAAGGGACAGGGAGATACGAGCAGTACTTC.

This clonotype was observed many times. This chain links TRBV6-1 with TRBJ2-2, with 8 bases fitting TRBD2. V dropped 2 bases and J dropped 5; count of bases not matched to a gene: 7. This CDR3 is 16 amino acids long. Per germline, CDR1 MNHNS and CDR2 SASEGT. For the CDR3, the DNA is TGTGCCAGCAGTGAACGGGCGGGAGGAAGGACCGGGGAGCTGTTTTTT. It encodes CASSERAGGRTGELFF.

A remark on this clonotype: A much larger clone lies one base from this, so it may be a read error. The chain has TRBV27 and TRBJ1-3, with D unresolved. V gave up 3 bases and J gave up 2 bases, with 8 bases separating them. Germline lookup yields CDR1 MNHEY and CDR2 SMNVEV (reference sequence). The CDR3 runs 14 residues. The CDR3 here is CASSFPEAGNTIYF. The CDR3 DNA follows: TGTGCCAGCAGTTTTCCAGAGGCTGGAAACACCATATATTTT.

This clonotype was picked up many times. V and J are TRBV10-1 and TRBJ2-1; TRBD2 matches at 10 bases. The junction had 7 bases not matched to a gene; V was cut back by 9 bases and J by 2 bases. CDR1 WNHNN and CDR2 SYGVQD come from the germline V gene (reference sequence). The CDR3 has 15 residues. The chain's CDR3 is CARDKLAGAYNEQFF. The CDR3 bases are TGCGCCAGGGATAAGCTAGCGGGGGCCTACAATGAGCAGTTCTTC.